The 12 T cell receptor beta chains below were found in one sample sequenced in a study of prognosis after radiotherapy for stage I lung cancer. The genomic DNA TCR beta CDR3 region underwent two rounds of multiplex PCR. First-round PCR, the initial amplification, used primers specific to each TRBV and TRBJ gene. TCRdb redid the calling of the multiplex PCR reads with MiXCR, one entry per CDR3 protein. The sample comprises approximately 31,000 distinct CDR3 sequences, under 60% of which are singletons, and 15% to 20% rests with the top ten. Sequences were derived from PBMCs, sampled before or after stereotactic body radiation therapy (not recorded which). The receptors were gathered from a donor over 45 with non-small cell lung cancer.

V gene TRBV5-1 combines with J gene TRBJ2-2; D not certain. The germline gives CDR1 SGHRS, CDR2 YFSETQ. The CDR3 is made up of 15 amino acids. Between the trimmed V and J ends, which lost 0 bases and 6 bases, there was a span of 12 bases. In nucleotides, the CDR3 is TGCGCCAGCAGCTTGGGAACCCGGTTACCCGGGGAGCTGTTTTTT. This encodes CASSLGTRLPGELFF.

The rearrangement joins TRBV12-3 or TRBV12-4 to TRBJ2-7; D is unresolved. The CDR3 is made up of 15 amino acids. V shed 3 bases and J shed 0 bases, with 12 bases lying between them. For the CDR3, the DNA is TGTGCCAGCAGTTTTAAGGGCTCTGGCTCCTACGAGCAGTACTTC. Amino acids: CASSFKGSGSYEQYF.

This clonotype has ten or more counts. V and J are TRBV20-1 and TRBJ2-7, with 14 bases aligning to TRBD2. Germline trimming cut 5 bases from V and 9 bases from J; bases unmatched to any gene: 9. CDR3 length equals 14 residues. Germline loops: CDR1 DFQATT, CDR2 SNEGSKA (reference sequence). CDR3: CSAATGTSGSWQYF. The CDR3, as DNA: TGCAGTGCTGCGACCGGGACTAGCGGGAGTTGGCAGTACTTC.

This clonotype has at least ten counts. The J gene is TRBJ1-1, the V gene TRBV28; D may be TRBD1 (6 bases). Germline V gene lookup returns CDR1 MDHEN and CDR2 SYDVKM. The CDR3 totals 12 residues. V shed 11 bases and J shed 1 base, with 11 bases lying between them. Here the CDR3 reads CALGGQNTEAFF. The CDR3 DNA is TGTGCCCTCGGGGGCCAGAACACTGAAGCTTTCTTT. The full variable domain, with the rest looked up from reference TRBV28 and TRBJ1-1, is DVKVTQSSRYLVKRTGEKVFLECVQDMDHENMFWYRQDPGLGLRLIYFSYDVKMKEKGDIPEGYSVSREKKERFSLILESASTNQTSMYLCALGGQNTEAFFGQGTRLTVV.

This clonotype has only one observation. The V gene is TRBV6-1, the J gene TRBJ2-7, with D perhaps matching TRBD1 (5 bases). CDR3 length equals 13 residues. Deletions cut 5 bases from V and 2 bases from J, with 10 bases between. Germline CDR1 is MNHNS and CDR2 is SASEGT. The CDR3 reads CASSRQRPYEQYF. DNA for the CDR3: TGTGCCAGCAGTAGACAGAGGCCCTACGAGCAGTACTTC.

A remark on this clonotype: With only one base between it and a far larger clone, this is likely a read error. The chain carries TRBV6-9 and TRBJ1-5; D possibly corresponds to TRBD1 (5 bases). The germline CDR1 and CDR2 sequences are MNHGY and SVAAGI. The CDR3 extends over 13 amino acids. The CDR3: CASSYGGYQHQHF. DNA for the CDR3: TGTGCCAGCAGTTACGGGGGGTATCAGCACCAGCATTTT.

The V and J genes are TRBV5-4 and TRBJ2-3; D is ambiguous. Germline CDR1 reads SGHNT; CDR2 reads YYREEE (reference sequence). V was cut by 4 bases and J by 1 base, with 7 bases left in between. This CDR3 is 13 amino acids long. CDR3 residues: CASSPDGTDTQYF. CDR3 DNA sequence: TGTGCCAGCAGCCCCGACGGCACAGATACGCAGTATTTT.

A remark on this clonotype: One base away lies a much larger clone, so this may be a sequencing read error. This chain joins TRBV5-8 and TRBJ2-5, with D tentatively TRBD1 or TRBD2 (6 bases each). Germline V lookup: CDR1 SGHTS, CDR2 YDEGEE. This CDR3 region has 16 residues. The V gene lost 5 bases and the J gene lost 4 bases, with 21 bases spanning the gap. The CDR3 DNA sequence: TGTGCCAGCAGTCCAGGACAGTTCGGGGGTGGAGAGACCCAGTACTTC. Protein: CASSPGQFGGGETQYF.

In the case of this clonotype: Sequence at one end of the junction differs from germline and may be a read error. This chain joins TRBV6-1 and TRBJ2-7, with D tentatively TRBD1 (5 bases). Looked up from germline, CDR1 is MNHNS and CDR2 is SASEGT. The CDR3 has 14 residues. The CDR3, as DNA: TGTGCCAGCAAGCAGTCAGGGCCGGTCTTGGAGCGGTACTTC. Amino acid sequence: CASKQSGPVLERYF.

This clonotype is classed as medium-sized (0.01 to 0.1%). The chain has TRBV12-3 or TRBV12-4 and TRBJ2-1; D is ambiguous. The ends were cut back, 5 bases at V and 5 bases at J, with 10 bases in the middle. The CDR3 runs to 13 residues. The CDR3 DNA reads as TGTGCCAGCAGTCTGCTTAGGGACAATGAGCAGTTCTTC. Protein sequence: CASSLLRDNEQFF.

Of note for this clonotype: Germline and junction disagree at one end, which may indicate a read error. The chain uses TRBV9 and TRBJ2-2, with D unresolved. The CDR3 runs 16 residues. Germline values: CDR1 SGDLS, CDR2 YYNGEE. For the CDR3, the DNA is TGTGCCAGCAGCTTAGGTCGGGCAGCCAACACCTGGGAGCTGTTTTTT. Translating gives CASSLGRAANTWELFF.

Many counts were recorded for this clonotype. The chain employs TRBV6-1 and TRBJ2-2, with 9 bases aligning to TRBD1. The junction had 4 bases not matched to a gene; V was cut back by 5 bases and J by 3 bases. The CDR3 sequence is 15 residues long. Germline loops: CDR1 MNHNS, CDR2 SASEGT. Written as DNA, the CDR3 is TGTGCCAGCAGTCCCGGGACAGGGCACACCGGGGAGCTGTTTTTT. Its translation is CASSPGTGHTGELFF.